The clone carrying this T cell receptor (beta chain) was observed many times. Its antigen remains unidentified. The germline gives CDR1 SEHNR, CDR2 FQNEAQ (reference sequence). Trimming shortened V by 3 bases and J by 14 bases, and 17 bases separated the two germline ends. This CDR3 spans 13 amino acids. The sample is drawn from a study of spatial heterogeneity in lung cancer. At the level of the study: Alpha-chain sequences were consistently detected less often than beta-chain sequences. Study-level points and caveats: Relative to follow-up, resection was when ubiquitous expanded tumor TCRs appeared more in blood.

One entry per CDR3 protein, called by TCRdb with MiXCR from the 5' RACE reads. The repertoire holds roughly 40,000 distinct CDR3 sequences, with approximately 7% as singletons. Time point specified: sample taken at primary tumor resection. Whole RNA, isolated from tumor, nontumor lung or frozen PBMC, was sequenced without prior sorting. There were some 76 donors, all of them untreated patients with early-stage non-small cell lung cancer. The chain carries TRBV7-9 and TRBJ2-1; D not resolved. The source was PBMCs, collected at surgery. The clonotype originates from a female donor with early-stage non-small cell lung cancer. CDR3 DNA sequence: TGTGCCAGCAGCTTCGAACCCCGTATCTGGGAGTTCTTC. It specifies CASSFEPRIWEFF.